Listed below are T cell receptor beta chains from one sample, sequenced in a study of shared clonotypes between healthy human individuals. Assay: immunoSEQ multiplex PCR; the TCRdb copy retains only in-frame clones and omits some. The repertoire holds roughly 2.2 million clones, with 85% to 95% as singletons. Input material: naive CD4+ T cells from PBMCs. These receptors all stem from a man in his late teens or twenties in good health. Some clones in this sample may be carry-over from other donors' samples. CDR3s include the opening cysteine and the closing phenylalanine or tryptophan. The order of the fields is V gene, clone size, CDR3 length, D gene, J gene, CDR3 protein, CDR3 DNA. The D gene is left open where the match is weak. Where a row states a size, it is once, few, many or the class of an expanded clone; other rows omit it.

TRBV5-3	.	20	.	TRBJ2-3	CARSPQDHLAPGAITDTQYF	TGTGCCAGAAGCCCGCAGGACCATCTAGCCCCCGGGGCTATTACAGATACGCAGTATTTT
TRBV5-8	once	17	.	TRBJ2-5	CASSRGSRAGLQETQYF	TGTGCCAGCAGCCGCGGTAGCCGGGCCGGGCTCCAAGAGACCCAGTACTTC
TRBV4-1	.	15	TRBD2	TRBJ2-1	CATTPAGGYYNEQFF	TGCGCCACCACCCCAGCGGGAGGGTACTACAATGAGCAGTTCTTC
TRBV25-1	.	13	.	TRBJ1-2	CASSDHRGAGYTF	TGTGCCAGCAGTGATCATAGGGGTGCGGGCTACACCTTC
TRBV28	.	16	TRBD1	TRBJ1-2	CASSFRTGVLVSGYTF	TGTGCCAGCAGTTTCCGGACAGGGGTCCTAGTGAGTGGCTACACCTTC
TRBV28	.	18	TRBD1	TRBJ2-7	CASRHPDRDRGHSYEQYF	TGTGCCAGCAGGCACCCCGACCGGGACAGGGGCCACTCCTACGAGCAGTACTTC
TRBV27	.	15	.	TRBJ2-7	CASSLLGAPGVEQYF	TGTGCCAGCAGTTTACTGGGCGCTCCGGGGGTAGAGCAGTACTTC
TRBV11-2	.	14	.	TRBJ2-3	CASKSLSGVDTQYF	TGTGCCAGCAAATCGTTGTCGGGAGTGGATACGCAGTATTTT
TRBV6-5	.	14	.	TRBJ2-1	CASSSPINPNEQFF	TGTGCCAGCAGTTCCCCGATTAACCCGAATGAGCAGTTCTTC
TRBV28	.	15	.	TRBJ1-1	CASSGGRRMNTEAFF	TGTGCCAGCAGTGGGGGGAGAAGAATGAACACTGAAGCTTTCTTT
TRBV5-1	.	14	.	TRBJ2-7	CASSPTGTVREQYF	TGCGCCAGCAGCCCCACCGGGACGGTACGCGAGCAGTACTTC
TRBV4-1	.	14	TRBD1	TRBJ1-4	CASSPTGANEKLFF	TGCGCCAGCAGCCCGACAGGGGCCAATGAAAAACTGTTTTTT
TRBV6-5	.	14	TRBD1	TRBJ2-4	CASSSGQVEDIQYF	TGTGCCAGCAGTTCCGGACAGGTGGAAGACATTCAGTACTTC
TRBV21-1	.	15	.	TRBJ2-7	CASSKESGAPYEQYF	TGTGCCAGCAGCAAAGAATCAGGTGCGCCCTACGAGCAGTACTTC
TRBV4-1	.	14	.	TRBJ2-2	CASSQDRSPGELFF	TGCGCCAGCAGCCAAGATCGAAGTCCCGGGGAGCTGTTTTTT
TRBV19	once	13	.	TRBJ2-3	CASSYGSTDTQYF	TGTGCCAGTAGTTACGGGAGCACAGATACGCAGTATTTT
TRBV6-5	.	15	TRBD1	TRBJ1-2	CASSYQGGSIYGYTF	TGTGCCAGCAGTTACCAGGGGGGTAGTATCTATGGCTACACCTTC
TRBV18	.	15	.	TRBJ1-1	CASSPQQGMNTEAFF	TGTGCCAGCTCACCCCAGCAGGGGATGAACACTGAAGCTTTCTTT
TRBV27	.	14	.	TRBJ2-7	CASSLSLASYEQYF	TGTGCCAGCAGTTTATCGCTAGCTTCCTACGAGCAGTACTTC
TRBV2	.	15	.	TRBJ2-6	CASRTGLARANVLTF	TGTGCCAGCAGAACCGGACTGGCACGAGCCAACGTCCTGACTTTC
TRBV14	few	11	.	TRBJ2-5	CASSQIETQYF	TGTGCCAGCAGCCAGATAGAGACCCAGTACTTC
TRBV11-2	.	17	.	TRBJ2-6	CASSPRVAFSGANVLTF	TGTGCCAGCAGCCCCCGGGTCGCCTTCTCTGGGGCCAACGTCCTGACTTTC
TRBV27	.	17	TRBD2	TRBJ2-3	CASSLQRAGGPSDTQYF	TGTGCCAGCAGTTTACAGCGAGCGGGAGGGCCATCAGATACGCAGTATTTT
TRBV11-2	.	16	TRBD2	TRBJ2-1	CASSQIAGPTYNEQFF	TGTGCCAGCAGCCAAATAGCGGGACCTACCTACAATGAGCAGTTCTTC
TRBV4-2	.	15	TRBD1	TRBJ1-3	CASSQDGTGGNTIYF	TGTGCCAGCAGCCAAGATGGGACAGGAGGAAACACCATATATTTT
TRBV11-2	once	13	.	TRBJ1-3	CASSLSRRNTIYF	TGTGCCAGCAGCTTGTCCAGGCGAAACACCATATATTTT
TRBV29-1	.	15	.	TRBJ2-7	CSVEASGTNPYEQYF	TGCAGCGTTGAAGCTTCCGGGACAAACCCCTACGAGCAGTACTTC
TRBV7-8	.	16	.	TRBJ1-2	CASSLYEPRANYGYTF	TGTGCCAGCAGCTTATATGAACCGAGAGCTAACTATGGCTACACCTTC
TRBV30	.	12	TRBD1	TRBJ2-1	CAWSPQGDEQFF	TGTGCCTGGAGCCCACAGGGGGATGAGCAGTTCTTC
TRBV6-6	.	12	.	TRBJ2-3	CASSFQGDTQYF	TGTGCCAGCAGTTTCCAGGGGGATACGCAGTATTTT
TRBV7-3	.	16	TRBD1	TRBJ2-1	CASTSPGTGVYNEQFF	TGTGCCAGCACGAGCCCCGGGACAGGGGTTTACAATGAGCAGTTCTTC
TRBV12-1	.	14	.	TRBJ2-1	CASNTILPGNEQFF	TGTGCCAGCAATACTATCCTCCCGGGGAATGAGCAGTTCTTC
TRBV29-1	once	15	.	TRBJ1-1	CSVVPSGLGGTEAFF	TGCAGCGTGGTACCTTCCGGGCTAGGGGGCACTGAAGCTTTCTTT
TRBV5-1	.	13	.	TRBJ2-5	CASSLYVQETQYF	TGCGCCAGCAGCTTATATGTCCAAGAGACCCAGTACTTC
TRBV9	.	15	TRBD2	TRBJ2-7	CAPLGGRERAYEQYF	TGTGCCCCCCTCGGGGGGAGAGAAAGGGCCTACGAGCAGTACTTC
TRBV5-1	.	13	.	TRBJ1-1	CASRGALNTEAFF	TGCGCCAGCAGGGGGGCCTTGAACACTGAAGCTTTCTTT
TRBV19	.	14	TRBD1	TRBJ2-1	CASSIVQGAHEQFF	TGTGCCAGTAGTATAGTCCAGGGGGCGCATGAGCAGTTCTTC
TRBV27	once	15	TRBD2	TRBJ2-1	CASSFFLAGVNEQFF	TGTGCCAGCAGTTTCTTCCTAGCGGGAGTTAATGAGCAGTTCTTC
TRBV18	.	16	TRBD1	TRBJ1-2	CASSPGLTGGGYGYTF	TGTGCCAGCTCACCAGGTCTAACAGGGGGCGGCTATGGCTACACCTTC
TRBV6-5	few	15	.	TRBJ1-2	CASRPPGTVVGGYTF	TGTGCCAGCAGACCTCCGGGGACCGTGGTAGGTGGCTACACCTTC
TRBV7-3	.	15	TRBD2	TRBJ2-5	CASSLLAGGRETQYF	TGTGCCAGCAGCTTGCTAGCGGGAGGCCGAGAGACCCAGTACTTC
TRBV9	.	15	.	TRBJ2-7	CASSVTGIPGNEQYF	TGTGCCAGCAGCGTTACGGGTATCCCGGGGAACGAGCAGTACTTC
TRBV11-2	.	14	TRBD1	TRBJ2-5	CASSLGTAEETQYF	TGTGCCAGCAGCTTGGGGACAGCCGAAGAGACCCAGTACTTC
TRBV5-1	.	15	TRBD1	TRBJ1-1	CASSLETGLGTEAFF	TGCGCCAGCAGCCTGGAGACAGGGCTGGGCACTGAAGCTTTCTTT